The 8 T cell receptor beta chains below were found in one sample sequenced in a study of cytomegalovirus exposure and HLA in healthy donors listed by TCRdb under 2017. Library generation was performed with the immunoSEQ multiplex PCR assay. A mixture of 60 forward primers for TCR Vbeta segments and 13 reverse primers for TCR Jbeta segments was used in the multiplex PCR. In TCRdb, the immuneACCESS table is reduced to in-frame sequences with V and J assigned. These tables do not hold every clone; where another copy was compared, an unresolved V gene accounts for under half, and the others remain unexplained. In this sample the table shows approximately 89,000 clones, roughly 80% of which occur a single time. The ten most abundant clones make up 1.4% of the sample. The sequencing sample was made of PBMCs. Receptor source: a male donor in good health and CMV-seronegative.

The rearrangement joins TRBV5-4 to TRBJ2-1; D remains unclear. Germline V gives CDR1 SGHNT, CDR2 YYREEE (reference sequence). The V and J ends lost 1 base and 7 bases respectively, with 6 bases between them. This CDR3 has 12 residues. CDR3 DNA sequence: TGTGCCAGCAGCTTGAACGGGAATGAGCAGTTCTTC. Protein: CASSLNGNEQFF.

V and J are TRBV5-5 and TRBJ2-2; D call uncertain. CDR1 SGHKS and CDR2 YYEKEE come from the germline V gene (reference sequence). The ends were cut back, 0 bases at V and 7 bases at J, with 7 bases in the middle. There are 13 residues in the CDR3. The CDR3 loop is CASSLVVRGELFF. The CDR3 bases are TGTGCCAGCAGCTTGGTGGTGCGCGGGGAGCTGTTTTTT.

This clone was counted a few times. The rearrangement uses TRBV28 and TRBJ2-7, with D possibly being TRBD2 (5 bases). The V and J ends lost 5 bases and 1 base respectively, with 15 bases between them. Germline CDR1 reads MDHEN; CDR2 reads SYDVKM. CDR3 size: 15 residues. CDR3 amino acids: CASSPQGSGSYEQYF. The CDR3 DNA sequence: TGTGCCAGCAGTCCGCAAGGGTCGGGGTCCTACGAGCAGTACTTC.

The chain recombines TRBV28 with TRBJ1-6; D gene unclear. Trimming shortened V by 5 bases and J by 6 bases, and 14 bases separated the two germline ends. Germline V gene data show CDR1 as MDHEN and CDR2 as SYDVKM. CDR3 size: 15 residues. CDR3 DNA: TGTGCCAGCAGTCCTCGTTTCCCGGGTAATTCACCCCTCCACTTT. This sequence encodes CASSPRFPGNSPLHF.

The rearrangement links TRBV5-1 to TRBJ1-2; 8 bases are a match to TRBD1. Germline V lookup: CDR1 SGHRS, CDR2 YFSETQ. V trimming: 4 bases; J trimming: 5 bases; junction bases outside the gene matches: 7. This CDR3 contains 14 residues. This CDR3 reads CASSPGQGGYGYTF. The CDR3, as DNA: TGCGCCAGCAGCCCAGGACAGGGAGGGTATGGCTACACCTTC.

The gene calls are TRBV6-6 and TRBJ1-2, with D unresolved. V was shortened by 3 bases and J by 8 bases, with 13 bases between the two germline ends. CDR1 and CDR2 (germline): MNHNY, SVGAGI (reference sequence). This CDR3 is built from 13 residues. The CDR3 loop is CASSYVATEGYTF. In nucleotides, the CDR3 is TGTGCCAGCAGTTATGTCGCCACTGAGGGCTACACCTTC.

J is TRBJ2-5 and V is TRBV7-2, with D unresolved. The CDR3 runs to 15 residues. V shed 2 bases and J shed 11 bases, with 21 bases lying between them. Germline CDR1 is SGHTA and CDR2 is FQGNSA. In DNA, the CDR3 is TGTGCCAGCAGCTTATACCCGGAGTCATTGGCAGTGCAGTACTTC. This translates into CASSLYPESLAVQYF.

In DNA form, the CDR3 reads TGTGCCAGCAGTCTACAGAAATCGTTGGGCTACACCTTC. This gives the protein CASSLQKSLGYTF. The chain recombines TRBV28 with TRBJ1-2, with D uncertain. Germline V CDR1 and CDR2: MDHEN, SYDVKM. Trimming pared 5 bases from V and 8 bases from J, leaving 15 bases between. This CDR3 has 13 amino acids.